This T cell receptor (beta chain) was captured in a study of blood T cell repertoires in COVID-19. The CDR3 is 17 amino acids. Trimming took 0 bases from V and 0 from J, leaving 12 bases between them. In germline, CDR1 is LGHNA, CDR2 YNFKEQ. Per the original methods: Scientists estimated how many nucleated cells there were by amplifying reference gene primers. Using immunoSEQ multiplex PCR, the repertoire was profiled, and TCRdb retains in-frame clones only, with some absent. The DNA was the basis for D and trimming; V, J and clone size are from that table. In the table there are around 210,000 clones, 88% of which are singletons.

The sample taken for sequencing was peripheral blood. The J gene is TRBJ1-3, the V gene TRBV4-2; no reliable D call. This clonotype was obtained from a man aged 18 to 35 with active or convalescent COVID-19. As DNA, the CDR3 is TGTGCCAGCAGCCAAGATGAGGCAGGACTCTCTGGAAACACCATATATTTT. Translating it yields CASSQDEAGLSGNTIYF.